This T cell receptor (beta chain) was found in a study of T cell responses to AZD1222 COVID-19 vaccine. Study information: Investigators merged groups given second doses at roughly 4 or roughly 12 weeks.

General observations from the study: Along spike, vaccine-associated CD4 TCRs were found throughout, with dominance at 160-218 and 743-854. Only a handful of AZD1222 recipients tested seropositive at baseline.

The data were produced by immunoSEQ multiplex PCR, yet TCRdb's version contains in-frame clones alone and is incomplete. Among 110,000 to 150,000 clones listed, roughly 90% were seen once. This CDR3 contains 13 residues. Germline V lookup: CDR1 SEHNR, CDR2 FQNEAQ (reference sequence). V lost 3 bases and J 2 bases, leaving 8 bases between the germline ends. This clone was recorded only once. Antigen unknown. Sample: peripheral blood, taken on day 0 of AZD1222 vaccination. This clonotype was sampled from an adult in good health. The chain links TRBV7-9 to TRBJ2-7; D is unresolved. CDR3 sequence: CASSLGQPYEQYF. The CDR3 DNA is TGTGCCAGCAGCTTGGGTCAGCCCTACGAGCAGTACTTC.